The 18 T cell receptor beta chains presented below share a single source sample, sequenced in a study of T-cell reconstitution after alpha-beta-depleted transplantation in children. Molecular barcoding with unique molecular identifiers was used for the TCRbeta library. TCRdb recomputed calls from the PCR reads with MiXCR, one row per CDR3 protein. Among 580,000 or so distinct CDR3 sequences listed, 23% were seen once. The sample in question was PBMCs, mostly from graft donor cells, obtained 360 days after TCRalphabeta/CD19-depleted stem cell transplant. All receptors come from a boy less than two years old who had a stem cell transplant for acute myeloid leukemia, so the T cells may come from the graft donor.

This chain links TRBV5-1 with TRBJ1-1, with 8 bases aligning to TRBD1. Per germline, CDR1 SGHRS and CDR2 YFSETQ. This CDR3 contains 16 residues. The junction had 5 bases not matched to a gene; V was cut back by 1 base and J by 0 bases. This chain's CDR3 is CASSLSGQGMNTEAFF. CDR3 nucleotide sequence: TGCGCCAGCAGCTTGTCAGGACAGGGAATGAACACTGAAGCTTTCTTT.

This clonotype was picked up a small number of times. This rearrangement joins TRBV5-1 to TRBJ2-1; D unresolved. The CDR3 has 16 residues. From germline, CDR1 is SGHRS and CDR2 YFSETQ. Trimming cost V 0 bases and J 5 bases, with 15 bases left between them. As DNA, the CDR3 is TGCGCCAGCAGCTTGGCCACTGGGGTAAGGGACAATGAGCAGTTCTTC. Encoded protein: CASSLATGVRDNEQFF.

The V and J genes are TRBV7-9 and TRBJ2-1; 10 nucleotides match TRBD2. The germline V gene has CDR1 SEHNR and CDR2 FQNEAQ (reference sequence). The CDR3 runs 15 residues. After removal of 8 bases from V and 3 bases from J, the junction contained 7 bases not matched to a gene. The CDR3, as DNA: TGTGCCAGCTTTAGCGGGGGGCCCGTCTACAATGAGCAGTTCTTC. Amino acids: CASFSGGPVYNEQFF.

Many counts were recorded for this clonotype. The chain links TRBV12-3 or TRBV12-4 to TRBJ2-7; 8 positions agree with TRBD1. The CDR3 totals 16 residues. V shed 8 bases, J shed 1 base, and the junction held 13 bases outside the gene matches. The CDR3 loop reads CASFAWGDRPSYEQYF. DNA for the CDR3: TGTGCCAGCTTCGCATGGGGGGACAGGCCTTCCTACGAGCAGTACTTC.

This chain connects TRBV6-5 to TRBJ1-2; D uncertain. CDR1 is MNHEY, CDR2 SVGAGI, per germline. The CDR3 consists of 15 residues. The V and J ends lost 4 bases and 2 bases respectively, with 14 bases between them. CDR3 nucleotide sequence: TGTGCCAGCAGTTCGGGAGGCACAACGAACTATGGCTACACCTTC. Translated: CASSSGGTTNYGYTF.

There are many counts of this clonotype. V usage is TRBV3-1 and J usage is TRBJ2-3; D remains unclear. The CDR3 covers 15 residues. V dropped 0 bases and J dropped 2 bases, with 9 bases sitting between them. Germline assignment: CDR1 LGHDT and CDR2 YNNKEL (reference sequence). CDR3 nucleotide sequence: TGTGCCAGCAGCCAAGATTCCCTGAACACAGATACGCAGTATTTT. Protein: CASSQDSLNTDTQYF.

This rearrangement joins TRBV20-1 to TRBJ2-2; TRBD2 aligns across 8 bases. The germline CDR1 and CDR2 sequences are DFQATT and SNEGSKA (reference sequence). The CDR3 spans 15 residues. Trimming took 5 bases from V and 0 from J; bases not matched to a gene: 5. CDR3 sequence reads: CSAEHSGANTGELFF. As DNA, the CDR3 is TGCAGTGCTGAACATAGCGGGGCGAACACCGGGGAGCTGTTTTTT.

This clonotype was picked up a small number of times. This chain uses TRBV20-1 with TRBJ2-2; D is undetermined. Germline V gene data show CDR1 as DFQATT and CDR2 as SNEGSKA (reference sequence). The CDR3 consists of 14 residues. Between the trimmed V and J ends, which lost 3 bases and 1 base, there was a span of 9 bases. The CDR3 loop is CSASLPWNTGELFF. The CDR3 bases are TGCAGTGCTAGCCTACCCTGGAACACCGGGGAGCTGTTTTTT.

The chain recombines TRBV12-5 with TRBJ2-3; D gene ambiguous. Trimming took 6 bases from V and 5 from J, leaving 12 bases between them. Germline assignment: CDR1 LGHNT and CDR2 FRNRAP. This CDR3 contains 13 residues. Written as DNA, the CDR3 is TGTGCTAGTGGACCCTTCCACGGAGATACGCAGTATTTT. Amino acid sequence: CASGPFHGDTQYF.

The table lists this clonotype with many counts. The J gene is TRBJ2-1, the V gene TRBV29-1; 10 positions match TRBD1. Germline V gene lookup returns CDR1 SQVTM and CDR2 ANQGSEA. With V trimmed by 2 bases and J by 2 bases, 15 bases remained unmatched. The CDR3 covers 19 residues. The CDR3, as DNA: TGCAGCGTTGAACCCGGAGGCTTCCGGGACAGGGGTACCTACAATGAGCAGTTCTTC. Amino acid sequence: CSVEPGGFRDRGTYNEQFF.

J is TRBJ1-1 and V is TRBV5-1; D remains unclear. The CDR3 runs to 15 residues. Deletions cut 4 bases from V and 0 bases from J, with 13 bases between. The germline V gene encodes CDR1 SGHRS and CDR2 YFSETQ. In nucleotides, the CDR3 is TGCGCCAGCAGCCCAACCCCCGAGATGAACACTGAAGCTTTCTTT. Translated, it gives CASSPTPEMNTEAFF.

The chain carries TRBV11-2 and TRBJ1-5, with 8 bases lining up with TRBD1. The germline V gene has CDR1 SGHAT and CDR2 FQNNGV. Unmatched junction bases numbered 5, after V lost 5 bases and J lost 11 bases. The CDR3 spans 12 residues. DNA for the CDR3: TGTGCCAGCAGCACTGGGACAGGCACCCAGCATTTT. Its translation is CASSTGTGTQHF.

V gene TRBV12-3 or TRBV12-4 combines with J gene TRBJ1-1; D gene unclear. V was clipped by 2 bases and J by 5 bases, with 12 bases between them. This CDR3 contains 14 residues. The CDR3 region is CASSLSVAVTEAFF. CDR3 in DNA: TGTGCCAGCAGTTTAAGCGTGGCGGTTACTGAAGCTTTCTTT.

The table lists this clonotype with a few counts. The chain uses TRBV20-1 and TRBJ2-3; D possibly uses TRBD1 or TRBD2 (5 bases each). In germline, CDR1 is DFQATT, CDR2 SNEGSKA (reference sequence). CDR3 length: 15 amino acids. Trimming shortened V by 3 bases and J by 0 bases, and 13 bases separated the two germline ends. The CDR3 is CSASGALLSTDTQYF. DNA of the CDR3: TGCAGTGCTAGCGGGGCCCTCCTCAGCACAGATACGCAGTATTTT.

This clonotype was found many times. This chain uses TRBV2 with TRBJ2-2, with D unresolved. The V end lost 3 bases, the J end lost 4 bases, and 9 bases lay between the germline ends. CDR3 size: 14 residues. CDR1 and CDR2 from the germline V gene are SNHLY and FYNNEI. CDR3 residues: CASSDGPFTGELFF. The CDR3 coding sequence is TGTGCCAGCAGTGACGGCCCATTCACCGGGGAGCTGTTTTTT. Looking up the rest from reference TRBV2 and TRBJ2-2 gives the full variable domain: EPEVTQTPSHQVTQMGQEVILRCVPISNHLYFYWYRQILGQKVEFLVSFYNNEISEKSEIFDDQFSVERPDGSNFTLKIRSTKLEDSAMYFCASSDGPFTGELFFGEGSRLTVL.

This clonotype showed up many times. The chain's CDR3 is CSARDQHGGELFF. The DNA for the CDR3 is TGCAGTGCTAGAGATCAGCACGGCGGGGAGCTGTTTTTT. The chain couples TRBV20-1 to TRBJ2-2; D is undetermined. This CDR3 contains 13 residues. The ends were cut back, 0 bases at V and 7 bases at J, with 9 bases in the middle. Germline V gene lookup returns CDR1 DFQATT and CDR2 SNEGSKA (reference sequence).

V usage is TRBV20-1 and J usage is TRBJ2-7; TRBD2 might be the D (6 bases). CDR3 length equals 13 residues. V dropped 3 bases and J dropped 0 bases, with 9 bases sitting between them. CDR1 is DFQATT, CDR2 SNEGSKA, per germline (reference sequence). The CDR3 loop reads CSARAGISYEQYF. The CDR3 DNA sequence: TGCAGTGCTAGGGCGGGGATCTCCTACGAGCAGTACTTC.

The V and J genes are TRBV12-3 or TRBV12-4 and TRBJ1-2, with unresolved D. There are 13 residues in the CDR3. V shed 5 bases and J shed 2 bases, with 9 bases lying between them. The CDR3 region has the DNA TGTGCCAGCAGTACGCAGGTGAACTATGGCTACACCTTC. Its translation: CASSTQVNYGYTF.